Listed below are T cell receptor beta chains from one sample, sequenced in a study of blood T cell repertoires in COVID-19. The repertoire was sequenced with immunoSEQ multiplex PCR; TCRdb's copy has only in-frame clones and lacks some. The profile shows approximately 260,000 clones, roughly 90% of them singletons. The sequencing sample was made of PBMCs or T cells enriched from blood (not recorded which). These receptors were collected from a woman aged 25 to 39 with acute COVID-19. The CDR3 runs from the conserved cysteine through the conserved F or W. The order of the fields is D gene, clone size, J gene, V gene, CDR3 protein, CDR3 DNA. D genes are given only for firm matches. Clone sizes are given selectively: once, few, many, or a class where the clone is expanded.

TRBD1 | once | TRBJ2-1 | TRBV14 | CASQGAWDEQFF | TGTGCCTCCCAGGGGGCCTGGGATGAGCAGTTCTTC
TRBD1 | once | TRBJ2-1 | TRBV5-4 | CASSLPQGSNEQFF | TGTGCCAGCAGCTTGCCACAGGGGTCCAATGAGCAGTTCTTC
- | - | TRBJ1-4 | TRBV15 | CATSRETLRDTNEKLFF | TGTGCCACCAGCAGAGAAACCTTACGGGACACGAATGAAAAACTGTTTTTT
TRBD1 | - | TRBJ1-5 | TRBV6-5 | CASSRDRASNQPQHF | TGTGCCAGCAGTCGCGACAGGGCTAGCAATCAGCCCCAGCATTTT
TRBD2 | - | TRBJ2-1 | TRBV10-1 | CASSEAPGRGEFF | TGCGCCAGCAGTGAGGCGCCGGGACGGGGGGAGTTCTTC
- | - | TRBJ2-2 | TRBV19 | CASIALIDSGELFF | TGTGCCAGTATAGCACTTATAGACTCCGGGGAGCTGTTTTTT
- | - | TRBJ2-1 | TRBV2 | CANSRGLSNEQFF | TGTGCCAACTCGCGAGGACTGAGCAATGAGCAGTTCTTC
- | - | TRBJ1-4 | TRBV7-9 | CASSPYRVNNEKLFF | TGTGCCAGCAGCCCCTACAGGGTTAATAATGAAAAACTGTTTTTT
TRBD1 | once | TRBJ1-1 | TRBV4-2 | CASSQRRGQGNTEAFF | TGTGCCAGCAGCCAACGACGAGGACAGGGGAACACTGAAGCTTTCTTT
TRBD2 | once | TRBJ2-5 | TRBV7-3 | CASSRGGQETQYF | TGTGCCAGCAGCCGGGGGGGCCAAGAGACCCAGTACTTC
TRBD1 | - | TRBJ1-3 | TRBV7-6 | CASSQNTGVKGNTIYF | TGTGCCAGCAGCCAGAACACAGGGGTGAAGGGAAACACCATATATTTT
TRBD1 | once | TRBJ2-2 | TRBV7-6 | CASSLTGQGATGELFF | TGTGCCAGCAGCTTAACAGGGCAGGGGGCAACCGGGGAGCTGTTTTTT
- | - | TRBJ2-1 | TRBV11-2 | CASSGGVFGQFF | TGTGCCAGCAGCGGAGGGGTGTTCGGGCAGTTCTTC
TRBD2 | - | TRBJ2-5 | TRBV7-2 | CASSLFLAGSGTQYF | TGTGCCAGCAGCTTATTTCTAGCGGGGTCGGGGACCCAGTACTTC
- | - | TRBJ1-4 | TRBV2 | CASRPGSNEKLFF | TGTGCCAGCAGGCCGGGTTCTAATGAAAAACTGTTTTTT
- | - | TRBJ1-1 | TRBV18 | CASSRTTDMNTEAFF | TGTGCCAGCTCGCGGACCACGGACATGAACACTGAAGCTTTCTTT
TRBD1 | few | TRBJ1-6 | TRBV2 | CASSERLAAGTGMLKSLHF | TGTGCCAGCAGTGAACGGCTAGCCGCCGGGACAGGGATGCTGAAGTCCCTCCACTTT
- | - | TRBJ1-1 | TRBV12-3/TRBV12-4 | CASSFAGGEAFF | TGTGCCAGCAGTTTTGCGGGGGGTGAAGCTTTCTTT
- | few | TRBJ1-1 | TRBV6-5 | CASSPSGVTEAFF | TGTGCCAGCAGTCCCTCGGGGGTCACTGAAGCTTTCTTT
- | - | TRBJ2-5 | TRBV6-5 | CASSYLDRQETQYF | TGTGCCAGCAGTTACCTGGACAGACAAGAGACCCAGTACTTC
- | - | TRBJ1-5 | TRBV2 | CASRRDGNQPQHF | TGTGCCAGCAGACGAGACGGGAATCAGCCCCAGCATTTT
- | - | TRBJ2-7 | TRBV12-3/TRBV12-4 | CASSFGQLEQYF | TGTGCCAGCAGTTTTGGGCAGCTCGAGCAGTACTTC
- | - | TRBJ1-4 | TRBV28 | CASTNRKMAGIQLEKLFF | TGTGCCAGCACCAACCGTAAAATGGCAGGAATTCAACTTGAAAAACTGTTTTTT
- | - | TRBJ2-3 | TRBV5-1 | CASSLVAAVTDTQYF | TGCGCCAGCAGCTTGGTGGCGGCGGTCACAGATACGCAGTATTTT
TRBD1 | - | TRBJ2-7 | TRBV15 | CATSQQGLRNEQYF | TGTGCCACCAGCCAACAGGGGCTACGGAACGAGCAGTACTTC
- | - | TRBJ2-2 | TRBV28 | CASSFNKGLYTGELFF | TGTGCCAGCAGTTTTAATAAGGGACTGTACACCGGGGAGCTGTTTTTT
TRBD1 | - | TRBJ1-3 | TRBV7-2 | CASSPRQGAPSGNTIYF | TGTGCCAGCAGCCCGAGACAGGGGGCTCCCTCTGGAAACACCATATATTTT
TRBD1 | few | TRBJ2-1 | TRBV20-1 | CSASLFGTGGINEQFF | TGCAGTGCTAGTTTGTTTGGGACAGGGGGCATCAATGAGCAGTTCTTC
- | - | TRBJ2-5 | TRBV2 | CASSEGRTVLETQYF | TGTGCCAGCAGTGAAGGTCGGACAGTCCTAGAGACCCAGTACTTC
TRBD1 | - | TRBJ2-5 | TRBV27 | CASSLRGTASRTTQETQYF | TGTGCCAGCAGTCTTCGTGGGACAGCCTCTCGAACTACCCAAGAGACCCAGTACTTC
TRBD2 | few | TRBJ2-7 | TRBV28 | CASSLPGTMYEQYF | TGTGCCAGCAGTTTACCCGGGACTATGTACGAGCAGTACTTC
- | - | TRBJ1-5 | TRBV9 | CASSPDVRATPNQPQHF | TGTGCCAGCAGCCCAGATGTGAGGGCGACGCCCAATCAGCCCCAGCATTTT
TRBD1 | - | TRBJ1-3 | TRBV24-1 | CATSRDSGIGNTIYF | TGTGCCACCAGCCGGGACAGTGGGATCGGAAACACCATATATTTT
- | many | TRBJ1-1 | TRBV5-1 | CASSSQTGRGNTEAFF | TGCGCCAGCAGCTCACAAACAGGGCGAGGGAACACTGAAGCTTTCTTT
- | once | TRBJ2-5 | TRBV3-1/TRBV3-2 | CASSQDGTRVGETQYF | TGTGCCAGCAGCCAAGACGGCACCAGGGTAGGGGAGACCCAGTACTTC
TRBD1 | - | TRBJ1-2 | TRBV18 | CASSPGGGQDYGYTF | TGTGCCAGCTCACCTGGAGGGGGCCAGGACTATGGCTACACCTTC
- | once | TRBJ1-4 | TRBV14 | CASRQPRSKVFF | TGTGCCAGCAGACAGCCCCGCTCCAAAGTGTTTTTT
TRBD1 | - | TRBJ1-5 | TRBV27 | CASSTGGQPQHF | TGTGCCAGCTCAACAGGGGGTCAGCCCCAGCATTTT
- | once | TRBJ2-5 | TRBV13 | CASSLRRPQETQYF | TGTGCCAGCAGCTTACGGCGGCCTCAAGAGACCCAGTACTTC
TRBD2 | - | TRBJ2-1 | TRBV7-2 | CASSLTSGRANEQFF | TGTGCCAGCAGCCTTACTAGCGGGAGGGCAAATGAGCAGTTCTTC
- | once | TRBJ2-7 | TRBV2 | CASATDIYEQYF | TGTGCCAGCGCAACGGACATCTACGAGCAGTACTTC
- | - | TRBJ1-2 | TRBV30 | CAWIPVSYGYTF | TGTGCCTGGATTCCGGTTTCCTATGGCTACACCTTC
TRBD1 | - | TRBJ1-1 | TRBV19 | CASTSAQGQTEAFF | TGTGCCAGTACCTCCGCACAGGGGCAGACTGAAGCTTTCTTT
TRBD2 | - | TRBJ2-1 | TRBV28 | CASRTSGRGGQQFF | TGTGCCAGCAGGACCAGCGGGAGAGGGGGGCAGCAGTTCTTC
- | - | TRBJ2-2 | TRBV9 | CASSVSGNTGELFF | TGTGCCAGCAGCGTATCCGGGAACACCGGGGAGCTGTTTTTT
- | - | TRBJ2-5 | TRBV18 | CASSRNGVSETQYF | TGTGCCAGCTCCCGCAACGGGGTATCGGAGACCCAGTACTTC
- | - | TRBJ1-1 | TRBV3-1/TRBV3-2 | CASSQFGQEAFF | TGTGCCAGCAGCCAGTTTGGCCAAGAAGCTTTCTTT
- | few | TRBJ1-5 | TRBV3-1/TRBV3-2 | CASSQGGRDHQPQHF | TGTGCCAGCAGCCAAGGGGGGAGGGATCATCAGCCCCAGCATTTT
- | - | TRBJ2-1 | TRBV5-6 | CASSSGTYNEQFF | TGTGCCAGCAGCTCCGGGACCTACAATGAGCAGTTCTTC
- | - | TRBJ1-5 | TRBV28 | CASTRAGQPQHF | TGTGCCAGCACCCGAGCGGGCCAGCCCCAGCATTTT
- | - | TRBJ1-1 | TRBV5-4 | CASSSAPTGTMNTEAFF | TGTGCCAGCAGCTCGGCGCCTACAGGGACCATGAATACTGAAGCTTTCTTT